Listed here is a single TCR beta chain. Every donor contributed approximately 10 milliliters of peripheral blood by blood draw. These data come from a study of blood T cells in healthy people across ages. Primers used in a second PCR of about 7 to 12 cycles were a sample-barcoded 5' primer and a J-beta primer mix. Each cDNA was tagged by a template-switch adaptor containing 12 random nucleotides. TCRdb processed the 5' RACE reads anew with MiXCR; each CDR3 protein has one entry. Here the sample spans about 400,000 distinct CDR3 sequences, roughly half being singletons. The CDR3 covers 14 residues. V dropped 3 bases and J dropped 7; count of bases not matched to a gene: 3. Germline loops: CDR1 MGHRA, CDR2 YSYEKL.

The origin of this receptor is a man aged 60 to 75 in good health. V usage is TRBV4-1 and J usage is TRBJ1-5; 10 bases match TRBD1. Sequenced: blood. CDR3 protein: CASSHGQGEQPQHF. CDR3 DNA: TGCGCCAGCAGCCACGGACAGGGGGAACAGCCCCAGCATTTT.